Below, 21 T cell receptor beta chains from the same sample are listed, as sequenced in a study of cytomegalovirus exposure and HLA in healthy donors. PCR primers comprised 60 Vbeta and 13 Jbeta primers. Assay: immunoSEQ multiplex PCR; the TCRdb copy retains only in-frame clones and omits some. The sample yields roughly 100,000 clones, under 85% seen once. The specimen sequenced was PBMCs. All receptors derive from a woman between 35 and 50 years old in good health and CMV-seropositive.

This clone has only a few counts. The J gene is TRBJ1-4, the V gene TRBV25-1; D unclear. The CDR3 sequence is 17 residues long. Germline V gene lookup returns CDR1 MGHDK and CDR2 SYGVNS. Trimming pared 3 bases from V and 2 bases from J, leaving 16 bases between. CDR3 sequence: CASSDLEGRSTNEKLFF. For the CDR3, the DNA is TGTGCCAGCAGTGATCTTGAGGGAAGGTCTACTAATGAAAAACTGTTTTTT.

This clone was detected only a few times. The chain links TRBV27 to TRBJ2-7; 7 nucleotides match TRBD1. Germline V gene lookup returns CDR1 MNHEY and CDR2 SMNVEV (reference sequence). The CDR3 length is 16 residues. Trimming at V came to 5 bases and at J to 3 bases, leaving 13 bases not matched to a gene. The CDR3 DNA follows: TGTGCCAGCAGTAAGCCGGGACAGCGAAGAGGCTACGAGCAGTACTTC. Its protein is CASSKPGQRRGYEQYF.

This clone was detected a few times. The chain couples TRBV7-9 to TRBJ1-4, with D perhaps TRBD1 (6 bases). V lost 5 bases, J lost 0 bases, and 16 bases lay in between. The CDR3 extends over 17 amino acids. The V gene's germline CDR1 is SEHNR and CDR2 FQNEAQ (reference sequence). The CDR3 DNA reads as TGTGCCAGCAGCCCTGGACAGACAGGAGCAACTAATGAAAAACTGTTTTTT. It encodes CASSPGQTGATNEKLFF.

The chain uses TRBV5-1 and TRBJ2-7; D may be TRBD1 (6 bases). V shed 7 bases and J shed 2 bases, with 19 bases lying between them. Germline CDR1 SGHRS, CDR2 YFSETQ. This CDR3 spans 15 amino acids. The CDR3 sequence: CASSQNRVFPYEQYF. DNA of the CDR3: TGCGCCAGCTCTCAAAACAGGGTTTTCCCCTACGAGCAGTACTTC.

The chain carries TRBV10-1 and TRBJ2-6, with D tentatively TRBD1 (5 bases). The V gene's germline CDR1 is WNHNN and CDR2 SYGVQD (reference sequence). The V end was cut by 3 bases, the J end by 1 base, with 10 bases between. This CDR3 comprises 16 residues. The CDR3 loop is CASSDREGSGANVLTF. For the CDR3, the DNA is TGCGCCAGCAGTGACAGGGAAGGGTCTGGGGCCAACGTCCTGACTTTC.

CDR3 region: CASSLPGQGYSPLHF. The CDR3 coding sequence is TGTGCCAGCAGCTTGCCGGGACAGGGATATTCACCCCTCCACTTT. V usage is TRBV5-4 and J usage is TRBJ1-6; TRBD1 aligns across 9 bases. Germline CDR1 is SGHNT and CDR2 is YYREEE (reference sequence). The CDR3 spans 15 residues. The J segment lost 8 bases and the V segment lost 1 base, leaving 4 bases of the junction unmatched.

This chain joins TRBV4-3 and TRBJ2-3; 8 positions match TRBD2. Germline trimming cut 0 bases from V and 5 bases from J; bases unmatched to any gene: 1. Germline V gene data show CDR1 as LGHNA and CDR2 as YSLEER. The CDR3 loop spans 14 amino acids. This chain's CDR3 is CASSQERGEDTQYF. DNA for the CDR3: TGCGCCAGCAGCCAAGAGCGGGGGGAAGATACGCAGTATTTT.

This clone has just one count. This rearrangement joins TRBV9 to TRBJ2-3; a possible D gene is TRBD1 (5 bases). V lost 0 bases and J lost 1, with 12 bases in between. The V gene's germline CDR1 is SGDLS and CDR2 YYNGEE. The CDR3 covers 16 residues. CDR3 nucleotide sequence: TGTGCCAGCAGCGTAGATGTCGGACACCGCACAGATACGCAGTATTTT. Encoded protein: CASSVDVGHRTDTQYF.

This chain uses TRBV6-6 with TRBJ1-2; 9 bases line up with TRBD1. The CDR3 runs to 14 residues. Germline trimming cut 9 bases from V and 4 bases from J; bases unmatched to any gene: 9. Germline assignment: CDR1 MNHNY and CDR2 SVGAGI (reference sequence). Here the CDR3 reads CASSTGGTVYGYTF. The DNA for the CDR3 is TGTGCCAGTAGTACAGGGGGCACCGTCTATGGCTACACCTTC.

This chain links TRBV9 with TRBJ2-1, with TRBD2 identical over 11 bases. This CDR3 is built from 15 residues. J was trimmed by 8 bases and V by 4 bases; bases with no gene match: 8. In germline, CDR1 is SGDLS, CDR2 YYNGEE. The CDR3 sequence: CASSSRLAGIDEQFF. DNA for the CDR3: TGTGCCAGCAGCTCCAGACTAGCGGGGATCGATGAGCAGTTCTTC.

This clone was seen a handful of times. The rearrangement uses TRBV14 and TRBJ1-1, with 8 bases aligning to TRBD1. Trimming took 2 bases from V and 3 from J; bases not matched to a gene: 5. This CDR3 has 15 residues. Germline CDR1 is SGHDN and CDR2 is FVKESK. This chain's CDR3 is CASSQWTGWDTEAFF. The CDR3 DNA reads TGTGCCAGCAGCCAATGGACAGGGTGGGACACTGAAGCTTTCTTT.

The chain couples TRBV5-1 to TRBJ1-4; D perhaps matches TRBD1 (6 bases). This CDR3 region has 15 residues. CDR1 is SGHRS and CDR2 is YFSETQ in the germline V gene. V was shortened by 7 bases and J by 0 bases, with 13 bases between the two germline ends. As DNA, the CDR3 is TGCGCCAGCGGCGATCAGGGGTCAACTAATGAAAAACTGTTTTTT. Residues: CASGDQGSTNEKLFF. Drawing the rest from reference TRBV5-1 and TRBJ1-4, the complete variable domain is KAGVTQTPRYLIKTRGQQVTLSCSPISGHRSVSWYQQTPGQGLQFLFEYFSETQRNKGNFPGRFSGRQFSNSRSEMNVSTLELGDSALYLCASGDQGSTNEKLFFGSGTQLSVL.

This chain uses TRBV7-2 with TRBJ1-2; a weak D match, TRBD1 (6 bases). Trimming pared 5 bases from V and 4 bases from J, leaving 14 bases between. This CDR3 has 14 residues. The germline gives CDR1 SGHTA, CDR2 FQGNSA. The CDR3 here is CASSEQGGGYGYTF. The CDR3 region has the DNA TGTGCCAGCAGCGAACAGGGAGGGGGCTATGGCTACACCTTC.

This CDR3 is CASSILLAESYEQYF. CDR3 DNA sequence: TGTGCCAGTAGTATTCTGCTAGCGGAATCCTACGAGCAGTACTTC. The chain couples TRBV19 to TRBJ2-7, with TRBD2 identical over 7 bases. CDR3 length: 15 amino acids. V dropped 3 bases and J dropped 1; count of bases not matched to a gene: 6. Germline CDR1 reads LNHDA; CDR2 reads SQIVND (reference sequence).

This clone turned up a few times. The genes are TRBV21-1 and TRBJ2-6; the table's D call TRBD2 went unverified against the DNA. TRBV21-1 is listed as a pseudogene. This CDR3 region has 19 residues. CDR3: CASSKEWQRLLSGANVLTF. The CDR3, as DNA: TGTGCCAGCAGCAAAGAGTGGCAGCGCCTCCTCTCTGGGGCCAACGTCCTGACTTTC.

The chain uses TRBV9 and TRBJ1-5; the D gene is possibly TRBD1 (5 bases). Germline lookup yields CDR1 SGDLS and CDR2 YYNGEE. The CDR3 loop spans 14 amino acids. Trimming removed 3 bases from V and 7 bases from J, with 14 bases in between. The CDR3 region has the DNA TGTGCCAGCAGCGCACAGGCAACAGACCAGCCCCAGCATTTT. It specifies CASSAQATDQPQHF.

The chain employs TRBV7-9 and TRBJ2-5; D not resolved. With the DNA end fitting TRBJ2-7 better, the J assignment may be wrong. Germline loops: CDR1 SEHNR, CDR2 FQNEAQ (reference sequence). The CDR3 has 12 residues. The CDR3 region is CASSLGSYEQYF. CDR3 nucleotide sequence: TGTGCCAGCAGCTTAGGGTCTTACGAGCAGTACTTC.

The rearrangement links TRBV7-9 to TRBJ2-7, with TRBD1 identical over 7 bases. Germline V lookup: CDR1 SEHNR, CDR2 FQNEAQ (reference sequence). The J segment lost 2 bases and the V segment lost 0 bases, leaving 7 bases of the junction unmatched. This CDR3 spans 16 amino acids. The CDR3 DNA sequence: TGTGCCAGCAGCTTAGCGTGGGGGACAGCGGCCTACGAGCAGTACTTC. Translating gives CASSLAWGTAAYEQYF. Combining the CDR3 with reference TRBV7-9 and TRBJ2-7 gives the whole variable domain DTGVSQNPRHKITKRGQNVTFRCDPISEHNRLYWYRQTLGQGPEFLTYFQNEAQLEKSRLLSDRFSAERPKGSFSTLEIQRTEQGDSAMYLCASSLAWGTAAYEQYFGPGTRLTVT.

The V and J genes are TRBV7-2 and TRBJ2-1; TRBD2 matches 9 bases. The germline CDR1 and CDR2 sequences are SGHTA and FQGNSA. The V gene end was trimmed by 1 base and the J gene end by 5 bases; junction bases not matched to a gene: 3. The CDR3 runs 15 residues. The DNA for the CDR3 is TGTGCCAGCAGCTTAGTTCCTAGCGGGGACAATGAGCAGTTCTTC. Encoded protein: CASSLVPSGDNEQFF.

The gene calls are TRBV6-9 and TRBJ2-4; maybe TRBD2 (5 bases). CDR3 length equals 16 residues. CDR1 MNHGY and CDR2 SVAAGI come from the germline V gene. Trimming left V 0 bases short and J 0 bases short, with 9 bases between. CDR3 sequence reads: CASSYSEEVAKNIQYF. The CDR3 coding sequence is TGTGCCAGCAGTTATTCCGAGGAGGTAGCCAAAAACATTCAGTACTTC.

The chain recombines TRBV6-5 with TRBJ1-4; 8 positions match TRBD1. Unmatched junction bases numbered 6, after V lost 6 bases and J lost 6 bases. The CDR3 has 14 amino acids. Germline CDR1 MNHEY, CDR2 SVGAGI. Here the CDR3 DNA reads TGTGCCAGCAGCTCGACAGGGGAGGATGAAAAACTGTTTTTT. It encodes CASSSTGEDEKLFF.